This is a list of T cell receptor beta chains from one sample in a study of cytomegalovirus exposure and HLA in healthy donors. Sequencing was performed with immunoSEQ multiplex PCR; in TCRdb, only in-frame clones are kept and a portion is missing. The sample records some 130,000 clones, roughly 90% being singletons. Sample: PBMCs. These receptors originate from a young man in good health and CMV-seronegative. CDR3s include the opening cysteine and the closing phenylalanine or tryptophan. The D gene is left open where the match is weak. Size is omitted from some rows. Given values are once, few, many or a class for expanded clones.

TRBJ1-2 TRBD1 NA TRBV6-5 CASSYDRGYGYTF TGTGCCAGCAGTTACGACAGGGGCTATGGCTACACCTTC
TRBJ2-6 NA NA TRBV7-8 CASRLSGANVLTF TGTGCCAGCAGACTCTCCGGGGCCAACGTCCTGACTTTC
TRBJ2-7 NA NA TRBV5-4 CASSLDGWAGLTQEQYF TGTGCCAGCAGCTTGGATGGTTGGGCAGGGCTAACGCAAGAGCAGTACTTC
TRBJ1-2 NA NA TRBV5-6 CASSVSSNYGYTF TGTGCCAGCTCGGTATCTTCCAACTATGGCTACACCTTC
TRBJ1-4 TRBD1 once TRBV27 CASTPDRGSEKLFF TGTGCCAGCACTCCCGACAGGGGAAGCGAAAAACTGTTTTTT
TRBJ2-7 NA NA TRBV2 CASREDLRQYF TGTGCCAGCAGGGAGGACCTAAGGCAGTACTTC
TRBJ1-1 NA NA TRBV6-4 CASSDSTANTEAFF TGTGCCAGCAGTGACTCAACAGCGAACACTGAAGCTTTCTTT
TRBJ1-2 NA NA TRBV5-1 CASSFLASGDGYTF TGCGCCAGCAGCTTTTTAGCCTCCGGGGATGGCTACACCTTC
TRBJ2-2 TRBD2 many TRBV27 CASGPLAGNNTGELFF TGTGCCAGCGGCCCTCTAGCGGGAAATAACACCGGGGAGCTGTTTTTT
TRBJ1-1 NA NA TRBV7-9 CASSEGAYTEAFF TGTGCCAGCAGCGAAGGGGCCTACACTGAAGCTTTCTTT
TRBJ1-4 NA NA TRBV5-1 CASRQMGNEKLFF TGCGCCAGCAGACAGATGGGTAATGAAAAACTGTTTTTT
TRBJ2-3 TRBD2 NA TRBV19 CASSKTSGTTDTQYF TGTGCCAGTAGTAAAACTAGCGGAACCACAGATACGCAGTATTTT
TRBJ1-4 TRBD1 NA TRBV18 CASSQGQAATNEKLFF TGTGCCAGCTCTCAGGGACAGGCTGCAACTAATGAAAAACTGTTTTTT
TRBJ2-1 NA NA TRBV7-6 CASSLALSREQFF TGTGCCAGCAGCTTAGCGTTGTCGCGTGAGCAGTTCTTC
TRBJ2-7 TRBD2 NA TRBV27 CASSFGLATEQYF TGTGCCAGCAGTTTTGGACTAGCTACCGAGCAGTACTTC
TRBJ1-5 NA few TRBV28 CASRGSSNQPQHF TGTGCTTCCAGGGGCAGCTCCAATCAGCCCCAGCATTTT
TRBJ1-5 NA NA TRBV9 CASSLVAGPQHF TGTGCCAGCAGCTTGGTGGCAGGGCCCCAGCATTTT
TRBJ1-1 NA NA TRBV28 CASSGAGKPNTEAFF TGTGCCAGCAGTGGGGCAGGTAAGCCGAACACTGAAGCTTTCTTT
TRBJ2-7 NA NA TRBV12-2 CASRLHTSGGYEQYF TGTGCAAGTCGCTTGCACACAAGCGGGGGTTACGAGCAGTACTTC
TRBJ1-5 NA NA TRBV10-3 CATRRGGQPQHF TGTGCCACCAGGAGGGGGGGTCAGCCCCAGCATTTT
TRBJ1-2 TRBD1 NA TRBV19 CASMGDRHRYGYTF TGTGCCAGTATGGGGGACAGACACCGTTATGGCTACACCTTC
TRBJ2-7 TRBD2 NA TRBV12-5 CASGRSGGVASPYEQYF TGTGCTAGTGGACGAAGTGGGGGGGTAGCGAGTCCCTACGAGCAGTACTTC
TRBJ1-4 NA NA TRBV5-1 CASSSEGGQILFF TGCGCCAGCAGCTCGGAAGGTGGACAAATATTGTTTTTT
TRBJ1-5 NA NA TRBV28 CASSPPGYSNQPQHF TGTGCCAGCAGCCCTCCCGGGTATAGCAATCAGCCCCAGCATTTT